A selection of T cell receptor beta chains follows, all from one sample in a study of T cell responses to AZD1222 COVID-19 vaccine. The protocol was immunoSEQ multiplex PCR, while the TCRdb copy is restricted to in-frame clones and leaves out a portion. The sample holds roughly 180,000 clones, 80% to 90% seen once. Sequencing used peripheral blood, obtained on day 0 of AZD1222 vaccination. The receptors derive from an adult in good health. The CDR3 runs from the conserved cysteine through the conserved F or W. D genes are given only for firm matches. The listing skips clone size in some rows; elsewhere it reads once, few, many or a size class.

D	V	size	J	DNA	CDR3
TRBD2	TRBV7-3	.	TRBJ2-3	TGTGCCAGCAGCTCATCAGCGGGGTTCGGAGATACGCAGTATTTT	CASSSSAGFGDTQYF
.	TRBV11-2	.	TRBJ1-5	TGTGCCAGCAGCTTCAGTAGCAATCAGCCCCAGCATTTT	CASSFSSNQPQHF
.	TRBV19	.	TRBJ2-7	TGTGCCAGTAGTATTATGGCAGGGCCGTCCTACGAGCAGTACTTC	CASSIMAGPSYEQYF
TRBD2	TRBV3-1/TRBV3-2	.	TRBJ2-3	TGTGCCAGCAGCCAAGACTTGGCGGGGGGCACAGATACGCAGTATTTT	CASSQDLAGGTDTQYF
.	TRBV12-3/TRBV12-4	.	TRBJ1-2	TGTGCCAGCAGTTTTAACAGCTACTATGGCTACACCTTC	CASSFNSYYGYTF
.	TRBV29-1	.	TRBJ2-3	TGCAGCGTGGTCCGCGGGGGCGAGACAGATACGCAGTATTTT	CSVVRGGETDTQYF
.	TRBV7-2	.	TRBJ2-7	TGTGCCAGCAGCCTTAACTCCTACGAGCAGTACTTC	CASSLNSYEQYF
.	TRBV6-5	.	TRBJ1-1	TGTGCCAGCCGGACGGACATGAACACTGAAGCTTTCTTT	CASRTDMNTEAFF
.	TRBV6-2/TRBV6-3	.	TRBJ1-4	TGTGCCAGCAGCAGTACCCGGTCGCCTAGGAGTGAAAAACTGTTTTTT	CASSSTRSPRSEKLFF
TRBD1	TRBV7-9	.	TRBJ2-7	TGTGCCAGCAGCTTTTCGACAGGGGCCGAGCAGTACTTC	CASSFSTGAEQYF
TRBD1	TRBV5-6	few	TRBJ1-5	TGTGCCAGCAGCAGACCTCGACCGGGACAGGGGTCAGGGCCCCAGCATTTT	CASSRPRPGQGSGPQHF
TRBD2	TRBV4-2	once	TRBJ2-3	TGTGCCAGCAGCCAAGAGACTAGCGGGGGGATCACAGATACGCAGTATTTT	CASSQETSGGITDTQYF
.	TRBV2	.	TRBJ1-3	TGTGCCAGCAGTGAAGCGCGAGTTACTGGAAACACCATATATTTT	CASSEARVTGNTIYF
.	TRBV29-1	.	TRBJ1-5	TGCAGCGTTTGGAACAGCGGCAATCAGCCCCAGCATTTT	CSVWNSGNQPQHF
TRBD2	TRBV25-1	.	TRBJ2-3	TGTGCCAGCAGTGGGGGACTAGCGGGGTTCAATACGCAGTATTTT	CASSGGLAGFNTQYF
.	TRBV6-5	.	TRBJ2-5	TGTGCCAGCAGTTACGTAGGGGGGGAGACCCAGTACTTC	CASSYVGGETQYF
.	TRBV27	.	TRBJ1-5	TGTGCCAGCAGTTTATCGTACACGGAGGGCAATCAGCCCCAGCATTTT	CASSLSYTEGNQPQHF
TRBD1	TRBV19	.	TRBJ1-5	TGTGCCAGTAGTATCGAACAGGGGTATCAGCCCCAGCATTTT	CASSIEQGYQPQHF
TRBD1	TRBV10-1	.	TRBJ1-2	TGCGCCAGCAGTGAGTCTGTCGGTGGACAGGGTAGCGGCTACACCTTC	CASSESVGGQGSGYTF
TRBD2	TRBV11-2	.	TRBJ2-1	TGTGCCAGCAGCTCGACTAGCAACAATGAGCAGTTCTTC	CASSSTSNNEQFF
.	TRBV12-3/TRBV12-4	.	TRBJ1-1	TGTGCCAGCGGGGGTGGGGCCGCTGAAGCTTTCTTT	CASGGGAAEAFF
.	TRBV6-2/TRBV6-3	few	TRBJ1-5	TGTGCCAGCGGCCTGGGGAGCAATCAGCCCCAGCATTTT	CASGLGSNQPQHF
.	TRBV5-1	.	TRBJ2-2	TGCGCCAGCAGCTCGCGGGGCAAGAACACCGGGGAGCTGTTTTTT	CASSSRGKNTGELFF
TRBD1	TRBV29-1	once	TRBJ2-1	TGCAGCGTCCCGACAGGGAGCTCCTACAATGAGCAGTTCTTC	CSVPTGSSYNEQFF
TRBD1	TRBV19	once	TRBJ1-1	TGTGCCAGTAGGGAGGGACAGCGGGGGACTGAAGCTTTCTTT	CASREGQRGTEAFF
.	TRBV27	.	TRBJ2-7	TGTGCCAGCAGCAATAGCCGCCAAACCCCAGGGTCCTACGAGCAGTACTTC	CASSNSRQTPGSYEQYF
.	TRBV6-5	.	TRBJ2-2	TGTGCCAGCAGGCCAGGGTCCGGGGAGCTGTTTTTT	CASRPGSGELFF
.	TRBV5-1	.	TRBJ2-3	TGCGCCAGCAGCTTGGTGGGGGGGGCCCCAGATACGCAGTATTTT	CASSLVGGAPDTQYF
TRBD1	TRBV5-5	.	TRBJ1-1	TGTGCCAGCAGCGGAGGACAGGAGGAGGCTGAAGCTTTCTTT	CASSGGQEEAEAFF
TRBD1	TRBV3-1/TRBV3-2	.	TRBJ1-5	TGTGCCAGCAGTTCAACAGGGGTCTGGGTTCAGCCCCAGCATTTT	CASSSTGVWVQPQHF
.	TRBV29-1	few	TRBJ1-2	TGCAGCGTTGAAGACCCACGAAGGGATCTCTATGGCTACACCTTC	CSVEDPRRDLYGYTF
.	TRBV19	.	TRBJ1-5	TGTGCCAGTAGTACCGGAAGGGATAATCAGCCCCAGCATTTT	CASSTGRDNQPQHF
.	TRBV3-1/TRBV3-2	.	TRBJ1-3	TGTGCCAGCAGCCAAGTTGTGTGGGGTGGCTCTGGAAACACCATATATTTT	CASSQVVWGGSGNTIYF
TRBD1	TRBV5-1	.	TRBJ1-2	TGCGCCAGCAGCCACCGGACAGGGCGGATCTATGGCTACACCTTC	CASSHRTGRIYGYTF
.	TRBV3-1/TRBV3-2	.	TRBJ2-2	TGTGCCAGCAGCCAAGAAAGGGGGGAGCTGTTTTTT	CASSQERGELFF
.	TRBV7-3	.	TRBJ2-2	TGTGCCAGCAGCTTAAGTGCCGGGGAGCTGTTTTTT	CASSLSAGELFF
.	TRBV7-9	.	TRBJ2-5	TGTGCCAGCAGCCCAATAGGGGGGGCCGGCGGTGGAGAGACCCAGTACTTC	CASSPIGGAGGGETQYF